This T cell receptor beta chain was recovered during a study of CD8 T cells in ankylosing spondylitis. Study-wide findings and caveats: CD8+ disease-linked clones were present at relatively low frequencies in blood.

Via MiXCR, TCRdb re-called the 5' RACE reads, giving one row per CDR3 protein. The repertoire includes around 330,000 distinct CDR3 sequences, roughly 10% of them detected once, and about 10% sits in the top ten. Points on this clonotype: The antigen is undetermined.

The CDR3 spans 15 residues. Germline lookup yields CDR1 LNHDA and CDR2 SQIVND (reference sequence). V lost 4 bases to trimming and J lost 6 bases; unmatched junction nucleotides: 9. The specimen was blood, either unsorted or a sorted T cell fraction (not recorded which). The TCR sequence derives from a female donor with ankylosing spondylitis or in good health (not recorded which). This chain connects TRBV19 to TRBJ2-3; 8 bases line up with TRBD1. The CDR3 DNA reads TGTGCCAGTAGTACCTCCCGGACAGGGAAGGATACGCAGTATTTT. Protein product: CASSTSRTGKDTQYF.